This T cell receptor (beta chain) was profiled in a study of Tregs in tolerant kidney transplant recipients. Overall study: Recipients received nonmyeloablative bone marrow transplants from related graft donors, with transient mixed chimerism. Points from the study as a whole: Antigen-driven expansion was suggested because donor-specific Tregs expanded more than all Tregs in tolerant patients. The most relevant donor-specific Treg TCRbeta repertoire apparently came from expansion with activated donor B cells.

Trimming cost V 5 bases and J 11 bases; bases outside gene matches: 17. This CDR3 is built from 16 residues. Germline lookup yields CDR1 KGHSH and CDR2 LQKENI. Sequencing was performed with immunoSEQ multiplex PCR; in TCRdb, only in-frame clones are kept and a portion is missing. The data hold just over 15,000 clones, with 53% observed a single time. FACS sorting followed a roughly 6-day coculture of CFSE-labeled recipient PBMCs with irradiated graft donor PBMCs. For this clone: Antigen specificity is unknown.

This sequence originates from a human patient who received a combined kidney and bone marrow transplant. This chain links TRBV18 with TRBJ2-5; the match to TRBD1 covers 10 bases. Source: CD4+ T cells from blood cultured with allogeneic cells, taken before the transplant. CDR3: CASSYRDRGLVGEQYF. For the CDR3, the DNA is TGTGCCAGCTCATACCGGGACAGGGGACTCGTGGGGGAGCAGTACTTC.